This T cell receptor beta chain originates from a study of CD4+ T cells in melanoma. Study-wide points: In melanoma, neoantigen-specific CD4+ T cells reportedly differed in differentiation state. A reported correlation linked neoantigen-specific CD4+ T cells to CD8+, macrophage and B cell function.

V gave up 4 bases and J gave up 4 bases, with 20 bases separating them. CDR1 SGHRS and CDR2 YFSETQ come from the germline V gene. The CDR3 runs to 16 residues. For this clone: Its specificity is not known.

Clones were sequenced by immunoSEQ multiplex PCR, and TCRdb holds only the in-frame ones, with some missing. The sample holds around 19,000 clones, about 85% seen once. This chain links TRBV5-1 with TRBJ1-2; unclear D gene. Sequenced input: cells from a culture (not recorded whether cultured in vitro). The TCR originated in a human donor with melanoma. CDR3 residues: CASSPEWAYRSYGYTF. In nucleotides, the CDR3 is TGCGCCAGCAGCCCAGAATGGGCCTACCGGAGCTATGGCTACACCTTC.